This T cell receptor (beta chain) was captured by sequencing in a study of cytomegalovirus exposure and HLA in healthy donors (dated by TCRdb to about 2017). Regarding the research as a whole: An earlier analysis of roughly 570 of the donors reported around 280 Gb of sequence data and 95 million to 130 million unique TCR beta sequences obtained from about 200 million T cells. Roughly 5 DR-DQ haplotypes were handled as single units for association and clustering, since linkage in the cohort was strong. The study used immunosequencing to profile the T cell repertoires of approximately 630 subjects and linked those repertoires to cytomegalovirus serostatus. Donor age, sex, ethnicity and CMV serostatus were compiled together with the repertoire data. A later analysis re-examined previously published TCR beta repertoires from about 700 donors and added high-resolution HLA genotyping to investigate patterns of TCR occurrence. All discovery cohort repertoires had been generated using a single sequencing platform. The study was designed to test whether signatures of past pathogen exposure could be identified by cataloging public T cell receptors. A later genetic analysis used genome-wide SNP genotypes for about 65% of the 666 donors, treating that subset as a discovery cohort. High-throughput TCR immunosequencing, statistical association of individual TCRs with disease status, and machine learning were combined to predict cytomegalovirus infection status. The genetic ancestry cluster associated with self-reported Caucasian donors included 80% to 90% of the approximately 410 genotyped donors. Rather than using new phenotypic data, the later analysis identified candidate immune exposures from TCR beta sequences and from how often those sequences occurred across donors. Roughly 300 gigabases of sequencing data and around 85 million unique TCR sequences made up an early release that covered 500 to 700 HLA-typed donors. On average, roughly 250,000 unique TCR beta nucleotide sequences were sequenced per donor among 398 genotyped donors of the cohort, with about 17% of those sequences being non-productive. Along with the roughly 610-subject first cohort, a separate validation cohort of about 110 different subjects was used. Typing coverage differed by locus: A, B, C, DRB1 and DQB1 were typed in roughly 629-630 donors, DQA1 in 500 to 550, DPA1 in around 580, and DPB1 in around 490. Both class I and class II loci were covered by HLA typing, at four-digit resolution. An earlier analysis of 587 of the donors applied high-throughput TCR beta sequencing to assess whether each TCR beta V gene segment acted as functional or pseudogenic.

Library generation was performed with the immunoSEQ multiplex PCR assay. The multiplex PCR relied on a mix of 60 forward primers for TCR Vbeta segments and 13 reverse primers for TCR Jbeta segments. The CDR3 region of rearranged TCR beta genes was amplified from genomic DNA with a multiplex PCR assay. On the Illumina HiSeq System, the amplified TCR beta libraries were sequenced as 87-base-pair reads. The published analysis was carried out like this. A later analysis counted tens of millions of unique TCR beta chains across the 600 to 850 repertoires, and about 10 million of these chains were shared by at least two donors. To remove PCR and sequencing errors, raw reads were error-corrected and collapsed into unique sequences using a nearest-neighbor algorithm that merged closely related sequences. CDR3 sequences were aligned to IMGT reference sequences to assign V, D and J gene segments. For a sequence to be retained, at least a six-nucleotide match to both a V gene segment and a J gene segment was required. A rearrangement was called productive if the CDR3 had no stop codons and remained in frame with V and J, and every other rearrangement was called non-productive. Following IMGT convention, CDR3 was defined as the stretch from the second conserved V-encoded cysteine to the conserved J-encoded phenylalanine. The earlier analysis of 500 to 600 of the donors excluded sequences that lacked an unambiguous match to a single V gene segment. In an earlier analysis of some 590 of the donors, V segments were called functional above 56.7% productive rearrangements and were called segregating when the between-donor standard deviation exceeded 5%. A statistical classification framework was developed to diagnose cytomegalovirus status using the catalog of TCR beta chain sequences. V and J gene assignment, in a later analysis, came from comparing TCR nucleotide sequences with IMGT/GENE-DB human TR gene sequences. Using the TCRdist pipeline, a later analysis assigned CDR3 sequences along with most-parsimonious VDJ recombination scenarios. In a later analysis, each TCR beta chain was defined by its CDR3 amino acid sequence together with its V-gene family, and reads lacking a unique V-gene family were excluded. As a way to deal with suspected cross-contamination and a sequencing artifact, a later analysis dropped 450 to 700 nucleotide sequences that were highly shared and had low generation probability. In a later analysis, a clonal expansion index for each public chain was calculated from normalized within-repertoire ranks of inferred template counts. Generation probabilities in a later analysis came from a VDJ recombination model fitted to out-of-frame rearrangements, and those results were checked against IGoR. In a later analysis, TCR-TCR, TCR-HLA and TCR-CMV co-occurrence was scored with hypergeometric tests, and a repertoire-size bias correction was applied to TCR pairs. A later analysis estimated false discovery rates by permuting HLA or CMV assignments 20 times. In a later analysis, co-occurring TCRs were grouped using DBSCAN, with TCRdist sequence similarity added in when clustering inside HLA-allele-positive subsets. For co-occurrence clustering, repertoires with fewer than 30,000 or more than 120,000 public chains were excluded, along with 5 or 6 repertoires with anomalous nucleotide sharing. TCRdb took this table from immuneACCESS and kept in-frame rearrangements with V and J called. Such tables lack part of the clones; where checked against another copy, unresolved V genes explain under half of the gap, and the rest is unexplained. V and J calls and clone size are those listed in that table; D and trimming were worked out from the DNA. The sample table contains under 200,000 clones; only one count was recorded for 70% to 90% of them. The top ten constitute over 2.5% of the sample.

General findings and caveats noted by the study authors: In a later analysis, about 17,000 TCR beta sequences were associated with specific HLA alleles at a false discovery rate of 0.05. Roughly uniform sequencing depth across donors was assumed in presence/absence analyses, although this assumption may not hold. In the study, around 160 TCR beta chains were listed as associated with cytomegalovirus. According to the authors, the approach could potentially be generalized to other disease states and immunological phenotypes. Because HLA typing was missing for some donors at each locus, association tests included only the typed subset. Three of the identified cytomegalovirus-associated TCR beta chains were confirmed in vitro to be specific for cytomegalovirus antigens. A later genetic analysis associated a missense DCLRE1C variant with V-gene and J-gene trimming of TCR beta chains, and an independent cohort replicated the association. Immune exposure information for the cohort was limited to CMV serostatus. A later analysis found that most CMV-associated TCR beta chains appeared HLA-restricted, with HLA associations seemingly driven largely by CMV exposure. Broadly in line with IMGT annotations, most TCR beta V segments showed up in productive rearrangements about 87% or about 30% of the time in an earlier analysis of around 600 of the donors. Most TCR sequences were observed very rarely across donors, whereas some public TCRs were present in many individuals. Cytomegalovirus status was reported to be diagnosed by the classifier with high specificity and sensitivity in both the original and validation cohorts. Because counts were too low, roughly 17 rarely observed V segments, including chromosome 9 orphons, were left out of the earlier analysis of roughly 600 of the donors. Only TCR beta chains were sequenced in this cohort, and the absence of alpha or paired-chain data limited detectable features. A later analysis found that HLA-associated TCR beta chains were more clonally expanded and had lower generation probabilities than equally common non-associated chains. The 87-base-pair reads could not distinguish some IMGT-functional V segments, including TRBV6-2 and TRBV6-3, so those segments were excluded. Correlated functional status among segregating V segments might be attributable to linkage disequilibrium, but an unknown experimental factor could not be ruled out. Several of the top co-occurrence clusters appeared to be linked to parvovirus B19, influenza, CMV and Epstein-Barr virus, according to a later analysis. According to a later analysis, TCR association rates differed among HLA loci, with DRB1 alleles showing the most associated TCRs and HLA-C alleles showing the fewest. A cluster of highly shared sequence variants was judged likely to represent a technical artifact of the sequencing pipeline. A further reported finding was that TCR beta sequences accurately predicted the HLA-A and HLA-B alleles for most subjects in the first cohort. According to a later genetic analysis, donors in an Asian-associated ancestry cluster had fewer N-insertions in productive TCRs than the approximately 650-donor mean. Assigning TCR associations to individual alleles was difficult when HLA alleles, especially DR and DQ, strongly co-occurred.

The cohort was made up of 666 healthy bone marrow donors. At the time of sampling, all cohort members were nominally healthy, though unrecorded immune exposures were likely present. The donor was CMV seropositive and belonged to the group of 250 to 300 seropositive cohort members. Every donor gave a peripheral blood sample, and the peripheral blood mononuclear cells from that sample were used for TCR beta sequencing. The Qiagen DNeasy Blood Extraction Kit was used to extract genomic DNA from the blood cell samples. Taken from cysteine to phenylalanine, the CDR3 has 14 residues. Just the 42-base CDR3 DNA is kept, in frame starting at base 1. As encoded in the germline V gene (reference sequence), CDR1 is MNHEY while CDR2 is SMNVEV. V lost 5 bases and J lost 8 bases, and the count of bases not matched to a germline gene is 8. Points on this clone: This clone's antigen is unknown. There are no base qualities to consult, and no much larger clone falls within one base.

The chain links TRBV27 with TRBJ2-2, with 7 bases matching TRBD2. The origin of this receptor is a man younger than 40 in good health and CMV-seropositive. Sequencing was carried out using PBMCs. CDR3 loop: CASSPTSVIGELFF. The DNA sequence is as follows: TGTGCCAGCAGTCCTACTAGCGTGATAGGGGAGCTGTTTTTT.